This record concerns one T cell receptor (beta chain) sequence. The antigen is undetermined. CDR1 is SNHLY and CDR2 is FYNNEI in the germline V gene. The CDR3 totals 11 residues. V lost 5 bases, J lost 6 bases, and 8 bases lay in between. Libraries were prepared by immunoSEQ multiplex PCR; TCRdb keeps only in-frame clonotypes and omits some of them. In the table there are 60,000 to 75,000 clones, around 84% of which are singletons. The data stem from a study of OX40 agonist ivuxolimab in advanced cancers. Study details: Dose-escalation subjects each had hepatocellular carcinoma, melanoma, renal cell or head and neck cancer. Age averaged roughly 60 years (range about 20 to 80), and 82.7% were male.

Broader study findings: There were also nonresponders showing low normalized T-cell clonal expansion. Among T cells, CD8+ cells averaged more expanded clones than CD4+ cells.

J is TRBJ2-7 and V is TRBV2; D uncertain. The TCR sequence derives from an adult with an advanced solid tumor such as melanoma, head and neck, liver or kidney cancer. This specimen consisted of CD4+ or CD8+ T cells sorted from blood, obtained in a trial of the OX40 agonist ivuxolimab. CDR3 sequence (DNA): TGTGCCAGCAGTACTGGAACCGAGCAGTACTTC. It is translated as CASSTGTEQYF. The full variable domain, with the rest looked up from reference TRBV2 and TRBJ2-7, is EPEVTQTPSHQVTQMGQEVILRCVPISNHLYFYWYRQILGQKVEFLVSFYNNEISEKSEIFDDQFSVERPDGSNFTLKIRSTKLEDSAMYFCASSTGTEQYFGPGTRLTVT.